Below, 14 T cell receptor beta chains from the same sample are listed, as sequenced in a study of cytomegalovirus exposure and HLA in healthy donors. PCR employed 60 Vbeta and 13 Jbeta primers. Here immunoSEQ multiplex PCR was the method, and the copy in TCRdb shows in-frame clones only, minus some. The sample records about 64,000 clones, 60% to 80% being singletons. The sequenced material came from PBMCs. These receptors originate from a male donor in good health and CMV-seropositive.

The rearrangement uses TRBV5-1 and TRBJ2-6; 8 bases match TRBD1. Germline assignment: CDR1 SGHRS and CDR2 YFSETQ. CDR3 length: 17 residues. The junction had 3 bases not matched to a gene; V was cut back by 0 bases and J by 1 base. CDR3: CASSLGTGRSGANVLTF. The CDR3 DNA reads as TGCGCCAGCAGCTTGGGGACAGGGCGTTCTGGGGCCAACGTCCTGACTTTC.

The chain carries TRBV5-4 and TRBJ2-5; perhaps TRBD1 as D (6 bases). Trimming removed 4 bases at V and 2 bases at J, with 15 bases between. Germline CDR1 and CDR2: SGHNT and YYREEE (reference sequence). The CDR3 is 15 amino acids. This CDR3 is CASSRTANYQETQYF. CDR3 DNA: TGTGCCAGCAGCCGGACAGCCAATTATCAAGAGACCCAGTACTTC.

This clone was seen once. The J gene is TRBJ1-2, the V gene TRBV4-1, with TRBD1 matching 9 bases. The CDR3 covers 15 residues. V was pared by 3 bases and J by 5 bases, with 7 bases of the junction left unmatched. Germline V gives CDR1 MGHRA, CDR2 YSYEKL. CDR3 DNA: TGCGCCAGCAGCCACGGGACAGGGTGGGGATATGGCTACACCTTC. It encodes CASSHGTGWGYGYTF.

The chain couples TRBV6-1 to TRBJ2-5, with D possibly being TRBD1 (5 bases). V was shortened by 6 bases and J by 1 base, with 15 bases between the two germline ends. The CDR3 extends over 15 amino acids. CDR1 is MNHNS and CDR2 is SASEGT in the germline V gene. CDR3 protein: CASSKGLTGQETQYF. As DNA, the CDR3 is TGTGCCAGCAGCAAAGGATTAACAGGCCAAGAGACCCAGTACTTC.

The gene calls are TRBV19 and TRBJ2-7, with TRBD1 matching over 9 bases. The CDR3 is 15 residues long. Germline V gives CDR1 LNHDA, CDR2 SQIVND (reference sequence). The V gene end was trimmed by 7 bases and the J gene end by 1 base; junction bases not matched to a gene: 8. CDR3 DNA sequence: TGTGCCAGTAACCCTGGACAGGGGTTATCCTACGAGCAGTACTTC. Its translation is CASNPGQGLSYEQYF.

This chain connects TRBV27 to TRBJ1-4; D not resolved. CDR1 MNHEY and CDR2 SMNVEV come from the germline V gene (reference sequence). Trimming shortened V by 9 bases and J by 8 bases, and 13 bases separated the two germline ends. The CDR3 length is 12 residues. CDR3 in amino acids: CASRGITEKLFF. The CDR3 nucleotides read TGTGCCAGTCGAGGGATTACGGAAAAACTGTTTTTT.

V usage is TRBV7-2 and J usage is TRBJ2-7; tentative D call: TRBD2 (5 bases). The CDR3 runs 11 residues. Germline assignment: CDR1 SGHTA and CDR2 FQGNSA. Trimming cost V 5 bases and J 5 bases, with 7 bases left between them. The CDR3 spells CASSLGNEQYF. The CDR3 DNA reads TGTGCCAGCAGCCTCGGGAACGAGCAGTACTTC. Complete variable domain (other parts from reference TRBV7-2 and TRBJ2-7): GAGVSQSPSNKVTEKGKDVELRCDPISGHTALYWYRQSLGQGLEFLIYFQGNSAPDKSGLPSDRFSAERTGGSVSTLTIQRTQQEDSAVYLCASSLGNEQYFGPGTRLTVT.

The V gene is TRBV28, the J gene TRBJ2-7, with TRBD2 matching 8 bases. Germline loops: CDR1 MDHEN, CDR2 SYDVKM. The junction had 14 bases not matched to a gene; V was cut back by 3 bases and J by 1 base. The CDR3 has 18 residues. The CDR3 DNA reads TGTGCCAGCAGTTTTCCCTCCTCCCTAGCGGGCCGTTCCTACGAGCAGTACTTC. Translation gives CASSFPSSLAGRSYEQYF.

J is TRBJ1-2 and V is TRBV30; D perhaps matches TRBD1 (5 bases). The V gene's germline CDR1 is GTSNPN and CDR2 SVGIG (reference sequence). This CDR3 has 13 residues. The V end lost 4 bases, the J end lost 8 bases, and 17 bases lay between the germline ends. The CDR3 DNA follows: TGTGCCTGGAAAACGGGGGACCTAGGGGGCTACACCTTC. Encoded protein: CAWKTGDLGGYTF.

V gene TRBV4-1 combines with J gene TRBJ1-2; the D is unclear. V lost 1 base and J lost 4, with 10 bases in between. This CDR3 is 14 amino acids long. Looked up from germline, CDR1 is MGHRA and CDR2 is YSYEKL. In nucleotides, the CDR3 is TGCGCCAGCAGCCAAGGGGGAGGTGGCTATGGCTACACCTTC. Translating gives CASSQGGGGYGYTF.

The chain links TRBV11-2 to TRBJ1-1; 7 bases fit TRBD1. Looked up from germline, CDR1 is SGHAT and CDR2 is FQNNGV. The CDR3 is 17 amino acids. V lost 3 bases and J lost 0; bases outside the gene matches: 10. The CDR3: CASSFVLTGPVNTEAFF. CDR3 nucleotides: TGTGCCAGCAGCTTCGTTTTGACAGGGCCCGTGAACACTGAAGCTTTCTTT.

J is TRBJ2-2 and V is TRBV9, with 7 nucleotides matching TRBD1. V lost 4 bases and J lost 7; bases outside the gene matches: 13. The germline gives CDR1 SGDLS, CDR2 YYNGEE. The CDR3 has 16 residues. The chain's CDR3 is CASSPHTGAGGGELFF. The CDR3 bases are TGTGCCAGCAGCCCCCATACAGGGGCCGGTGGCGGGGAGCTGTTTTTT.

The J gene is TRBJ2-3, the V gene TRBV7-2, with D perhaps TRBD2 (6 bases). This CDR3 region has 13 residues. The germline V gene has CDR1 SGHTA and CDR2 FQGNSA. V dropped 4 bases and J dropped 1 base, with 6 bases sitting between them. The CDR3 DNA reads TGTGCCAGCAGCTCTAGCGGCACAGATACGCAGTATTTT. Protein: CASSSSGTDTQYF.

The chain uses TRBV4-1 and TRBJ1-2, with D maybe TRBD1 (5 bases). This CDR3 region has 14 residues. With 2 bases removed from V and 6 bases from J, the gap between germline ends came to 13 bases. The germline V gene has CDR1 MGHRA and CDR2 YSYEKL. The CDR3 nucleotides read TGCGCCAGCAGCCAACGACAGTTAAAGGATGGCTACACCTTC. Its translation is CASSQRQLKDGYTF.